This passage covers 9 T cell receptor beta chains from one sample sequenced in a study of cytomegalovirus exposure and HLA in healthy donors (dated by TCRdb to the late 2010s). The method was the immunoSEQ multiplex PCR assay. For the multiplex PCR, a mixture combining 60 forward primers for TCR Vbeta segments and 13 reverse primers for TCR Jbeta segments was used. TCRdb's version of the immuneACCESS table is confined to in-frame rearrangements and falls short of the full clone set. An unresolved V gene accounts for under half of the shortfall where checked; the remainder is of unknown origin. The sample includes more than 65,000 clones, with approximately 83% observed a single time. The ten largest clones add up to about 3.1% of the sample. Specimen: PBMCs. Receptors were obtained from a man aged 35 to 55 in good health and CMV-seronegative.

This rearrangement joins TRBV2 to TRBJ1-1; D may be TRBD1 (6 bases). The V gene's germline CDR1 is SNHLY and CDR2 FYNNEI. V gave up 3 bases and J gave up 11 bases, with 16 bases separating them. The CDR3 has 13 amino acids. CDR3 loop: CASSELGGPGAFF. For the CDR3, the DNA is TGTGCCAGCAGTGAGTTGGGGGGGCCCGGGGCTTTCTTT. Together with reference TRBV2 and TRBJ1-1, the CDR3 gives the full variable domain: EPEVTQTPSHQVTQMGQEVILRCVPISNHLYFYWYRQILGQKVEFLVSFYNNEISEKSEIFDDQFSVERPDGSNFTLKIRSTKLEDSAMYFCASSELGGPGAFFGQGTRLTVV.

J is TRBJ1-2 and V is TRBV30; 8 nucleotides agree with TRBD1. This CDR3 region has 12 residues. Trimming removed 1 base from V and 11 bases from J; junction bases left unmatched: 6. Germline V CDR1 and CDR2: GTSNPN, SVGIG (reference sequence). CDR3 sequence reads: CAWSGGTGSYTF. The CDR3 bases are TGTGCCTGGAGTGGGGGGACAGGTAGTTACACCTTC.

CDR3 loop: CASSVGQFNEKLFF. For the CDR3, the DNA is TGTGCCAGCAGCGTAGGTCAGTTTAATGAAAAACTGTTTTTT. This chain joins TRBV9 and TRBJ1-4; D remains unclear. The CDR3 totals 14 residues. V was trimmed by 0 bases and J by 4 bases, leaving 7 bases between them. Germline CDR1 reads SGDLS; CDR2 reads YYNGEE.

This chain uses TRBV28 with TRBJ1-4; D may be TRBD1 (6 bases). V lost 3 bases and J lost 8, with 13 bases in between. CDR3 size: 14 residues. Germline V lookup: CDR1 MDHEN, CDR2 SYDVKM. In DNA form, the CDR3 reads TGTGCCAGCAGTTTGACAGGTTCAGGGGAAAAACTGTTTTTT. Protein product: CASSLTGSGEKLFF. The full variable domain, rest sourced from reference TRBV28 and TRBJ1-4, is DVKVTQSSRYLVKRTGEKVFLECVQDMDHENMFWYRQDPGLGLRLIYFSYDVKMKEKGDIPEGYSVSREKKERFSLILESASTNQTSMYLCASSLTGSGEKLFFGSGTQLSVL.

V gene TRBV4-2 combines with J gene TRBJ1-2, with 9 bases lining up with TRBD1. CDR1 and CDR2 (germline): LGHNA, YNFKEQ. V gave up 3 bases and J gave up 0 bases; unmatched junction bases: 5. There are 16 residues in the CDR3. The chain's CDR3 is CASSQAGTGSNYGYTF. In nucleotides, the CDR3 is TGTGCCAGCAGCCAGGCCGGGACAGGGTCTAACTATGGCTACACCTTC.

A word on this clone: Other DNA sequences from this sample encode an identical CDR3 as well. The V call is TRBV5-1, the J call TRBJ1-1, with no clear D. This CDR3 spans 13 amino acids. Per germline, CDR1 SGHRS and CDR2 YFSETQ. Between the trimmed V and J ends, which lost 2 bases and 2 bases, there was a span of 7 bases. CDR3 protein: CASSFGRNTEAFF. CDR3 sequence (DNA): TGCGCCAGCAGCTTTGGGCGCAACACTGAAGCTTTCTTT.

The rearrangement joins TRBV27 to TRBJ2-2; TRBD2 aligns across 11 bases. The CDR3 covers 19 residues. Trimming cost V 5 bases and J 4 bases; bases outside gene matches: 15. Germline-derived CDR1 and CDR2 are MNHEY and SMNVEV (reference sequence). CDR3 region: CASSLLEIAGGSVTGELFF. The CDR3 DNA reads TGTGCCAGCAGTCTCCTGGAAATAGCGGGGGGGTCTGTCACCGGGGAGCTGTTTTTT.

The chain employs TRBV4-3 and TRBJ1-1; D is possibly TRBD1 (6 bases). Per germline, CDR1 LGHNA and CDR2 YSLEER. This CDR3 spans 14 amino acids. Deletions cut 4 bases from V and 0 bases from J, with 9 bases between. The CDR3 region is CASSRDIMNTEAFF. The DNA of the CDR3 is TGCGCCAGCAGCCGGGACATCATGAACACTGAAGCTTTCTTT.

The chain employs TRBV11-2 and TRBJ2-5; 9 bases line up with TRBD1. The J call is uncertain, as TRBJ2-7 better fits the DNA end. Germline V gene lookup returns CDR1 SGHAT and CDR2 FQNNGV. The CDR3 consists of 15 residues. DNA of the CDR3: TGTGCCAGCAGCTTAAGGGGACAGGGAGACCACGAGCAGTACTTC. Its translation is CASSLRGQGDHEQYF.